Listed below are T cell receptor beta chains from one sample, sequenced in a study of technical replicates of blood from several donors. The assay was immunoSEQ multiplex PCR, and TCRdb's table has in-frame clones only and misses some. There are 99,000 or so clones in the sample; 95% occur only once, and more than 0.2% lies in the top ten. Material: T cells isolated from PBMCs. The receptors stem from a human donor in good health. Both conserved end residues are part of each CDR3. D genes are given only for firm matches. Some rows mark clone size as missing; the rest say once, few, many or name a class of expanded clone.

D gene	V gene	clone size	J gene	CDR3 DNA	CDR3 protein
NA	TRBV5-4	NA	TRBJ1-2	TGTGCCAGCAGCCAAACATCACGACAGACGCGGTATGGCTACACCTTC	CASSQTSRQTRYGYTF
NA	TRBV4-1	NA	TRBJ2-1	TGCGCCAGCAGCCCCCACGCAGGGGCCCCCTACAATGAGCAGTTCTTC	CASSPHAGAPYNEQFF
NA	TRBV7-9	NA	TRBJ1-4	TGTGCCAGCAGCTTATACGGGGGAACAACTAATGAAAAACTGTTTTTT	CASSLYGGTTNEKLFF
NA	TRBV11-3	NA	TRBJ1-1	TGTGCCAGCAGCTTGCGGGCTACTGAAGCTTTCTTT	CASSLRATEAFF
TRBD1	TRBV5-5	once	TRBJ2-7	TGTGCCAGCAGCTTGCGTTTTCGGACAGGGGACGAGCAGTACTTC	CASSLRFRTGDEQYF
TRBD2	TRBV5-1	NA	TRBJ2-1	TGCGCCAGCAGAGAGAAAGCTAGCGGGAGAGGGTTCTTC	CASREKASGRGFF
NA	TRBV6-5	NA	TRBJ2-1	TGTGCCAGCAGTTTTACCGGGCAGGGCGGTGAGCAGTTCTTC	CASSFTGQGGEQFF
TRBD1	TRBV2	few	TRBJ2-1	TGTGCCCATAGGCTGGACAGGGGCTACAATGAGCAGTTCTTC	CAHRLDRGYNEQFF
TRBD2	TRBV27	few	TRBJ2-1	TGTGCCAGCAGTCGATCGGGCGGGAGTTCCTACAATGAGCAGTTCTTC	CASSRSGGSSYNEQFF
TRBD1	TRBV7-9	NA	TRBJ2-7	TGTGCCAGCAGCTCACCCCGGACAGGGGTAGGGTACGAGCAGTACTTC	CASSSPRTGVGYEQYF
NA	TRBV18	NA	TRBJ2-1	TGTGCCAGCTCACCGGTGGGAGCGGAAACTTACAATGAGCAGTTCTTC	CASSPVGAETYNEQFF
TRBD1	TRBV28	NA	TRBJ1-2	TGTGCCAGCACCATGGACAGGGGGCATTATGGCTACACCTTC	CASTMDRGHYGYTF
NA	TRBV20-1	NA	TRBJ2-5	TGCAGTGCTAGACAGGGGGAGACCCAGTACTTC	CSARQGETQYF
NA	TRBV10-1	NA	TRBJ2-1	TGCGCCAGCAGTACCGGGACTTTGCAGTTCTTC	CASSTGTLQFF
NA	TRBV29-1	NA	TRBJ2-2	TGCAGCGTTGAAGAGGTTTTATTAGAACAGCTCACCGGGGAGCTGTTTTTT	CSVEEVLLEQLTGELFF
TRBD1	TRBV5-6	NA	TRBJ2-7	TGTGCCAGCAGCGTGCCGGGACAGATATACGAGCAGTACTTC	CASSVPGQIYEQYF
NA	TRBV7-8	NA	TRBJ1-1	TGTGCCAGCAGCCTCCAAGAATGGCTTGAAGCTTTCTTT	CASSLQEWLEAFF
NA	TRBV28	NA	TRBJ1-2	TGTGCCACCAACGGTGAACAAAACAGGGTGTGGGGCTACACCTTC	CATNGEQNRVWGYTF
NA	TRBV28	NA	TRBJ1-1	TGTGCCAGCAGTTTAGCGGCCGTAAATACGATCAAAGCTTTCTTT	CASSLAAVNTIKAFF
TRBD1	TRBV9	NA	TRBJ2-2	TGTGCCAGCAGCGCACCCAAGGACAGGATGAACACCGGGGAGCTGTTTTTT	CASSAPKDRMNTGELFF
NA	TRBV16	NA	TRBJ2-7	TGTGCCAGCAGCCCCCGCCGGACAGCTACTGCCTACGAGCAGTACTTC	CASSPRRTATAYEQYF
TRBD1	TRBV28	NA	TRBJ1-2	TGTGCCAGCAGTTTGACAGGGTTGGGCTATGGCTACACCTTC	CASSLTGLGYGYTF
NA	TRBV7-9	NA	TRBJ1-1	TGTGCCAGCAGCCTAGACAGATCGAACACTGAAGCTTTCTTT	CASSLDRSNTEAFF
TRBD1	TRBV10-3	NA	TRBJ1-1	TGTGCCATCAGTGATCCCGGGACAGGGCTGACTGAAGCTTTCTTT	CAISDPGTGLTEAFF
NA	TRBV7-9	NA	TRBJ2-5	TGTGCCAGCAGCTTACGGTACCAAGAGACCCAGTACTTC	CASSLRYQETQYF
NA	TRBV21-1	NA	TRBJ2-3	TGTGCCAGCAGCAAAGGAGATGCGGTCCCCACAGATACGCAGTATTTT	CASSKGDAVPTDTQYF
NA	TRBV18	once	TRBJ2-7	TGTGCCAGCTCACCTGGGGGCTTCTACGAGCAGTACTTC	CASSPGGFYEQYF
NA	TRBV5-1	NA	TRBJ2-2	TGCGCCAGCAGCTTGGGGCCGGAACAGGGCGCGAACACCGGGGAGCTGTTTTTT	CASSLGPEQGANTGELFF
NA	TRBV30	NA	TRBJ2-7	TGTGCCTGGAGTCCCGGGGGTGCATACGAGCAGTACTTC	CAWSPGGAYEQYF
NA	TRBV28	once	TRBJ2-6	TGTGCCAGCAGTCCCCGGGTTTCGGCTGGGGCCAACGTCCTGACTTTC	CASSPRVSAGANVLTF
NA	TRBV6-5	NA	TRBJ1-2	TGTGCCAGCAGTTCCTTAGATGGCTATGGCTACACCTTC	CASSSLDGYGYTF
TRBD1	TRBV19	few	TRBJ2-7	TGTGCCAGTAGTATAGCCCAGGGACAGGCGATCTCCTACGAGCAGTACTTC	CASSIAQGQAISYEQYF
TRBD1	TRBV7-8	once	TRBJ1-1	TGTGCCAGCAGCTCAGGACAGGGTAGAGCTTTCTTT	CASSSGQGRAFF
NA	TRBV5-5	NA	TRBJ1-3	TGTGCCAGCAGCTTGGACATTAACGCTGGAAACACCATATATTTT	CASSLDINAGNTIYF
TRBD1	TRBV28	NA	TRBJ1-1	TGTGCCAGCAGTTCCCCCGGGACAGGGATGAACACTGAAGCTTTCTTT	CASSSPGTGMNTEAFF
NA	TRBV7-6	NA	TRBJ1-4	TGTGCCAGCAGCCACGACAGAGAAAAACTGTTTTTT	CASSHDREKLFF
NA	TRBV28	NA	TRBJ2-7	TGTGCCAGCAGTTCCGGGGGGCCAGGTGTAAGGTCCTACGAGCAGTACTTC	CASSSGGPGVRSYEQYF
TRBD1	TRBV2	NA	TRBJ2-1	TGTGCCAGCAGTAGAGGACAGGGGTTCCACAATGAGCAGTTCTTC	CASSRGQGFHNEQFF
NA	TRBV9	NA	TRBJ1-1	TGTGCCAGCAGCGCGCCAGGTTTAGGTGAGGCTTTCTTT	CASSAPGLGEAFF
TRBD2	TRBV7-7	once	TRBJ2-1	TGTGCCAGCAGCCCGGGACTACCTTACAATGAGCAGTTCTTC	CASSPGLPYNEQFF
TRBD2	TRBV5-1	NA	TRBJ2-5	TGCGCCAGCAGCTTGTTTACTAGCGGAGGAGAGACCCAGTACTTC	CASSLFTSGGETQYF
TRBD1	TRBV14	NA	TRBJ2-1	TGTGCCAGCAGCCTCGGACAGGGGGCGTTGAATGAGCAGTTCTTC	CASSLGQGALNEQFF
TRBD1	TRBV2	NA	TRBJ1-2	TGTGCCATACAGGCCAGGGACAGGGTGCGTGGCTACACCTTC	CAIQARDRVRGYTF
TRBD2	TRBV18	NA	TRBJ2-2	TGTGCCAGCCCTTCACTAGCGGAGGGCCTCTCGAACACCGGGGAGCTGTTTTTT	CASPSLAEGLSNTGELFF
NA	TRBV6-5	NA	TRBJ2-7	TGTGCCAGCAGTTACTCAGCGAGGGTTACGGTCGAGCAGTACTTC	CASSYSARVTVEQYF
NA	TRBV2	once	TRBJ2-2	TGTGCCATCAGACTGTACGGGAGTATGGCCGGGGAGCTGTTTTTT	CAIRLYGSMAGELFF
NA	TRBV13	NA	TRBJ1-6	TGTGCCAGCAGCCCAAATATCTCGGGAAGCTCCTATAATTCACCCCTCCACTTT	CASSPNISGSSYNSPLHF
NA	TRBV5-1	NA	TRBJ1-4	TGCGCCAGCAGCTCCCAGGGAACTAATGAAAAACTGTTTTTT	CASSSQGTNEKLFF
TRBD1	TRBV5-1	NA	TRBJ1-2	TGCGCCAGCAGCGTGGACAGGGTCTATGGCTACACCTTC	CASSVDRVYGYTF
NA	TRBV13	NA	TRBJ1-2	TGTGCCAGCAGCTTGAGCGAGGATAACTATGGCTACACCTTC	CASSLSEDNYGYTF
TRBD2	TRBV9	NA	TRBJ2-3	TGTGCCAGCAGCTTATCCTCCGGGACTAGCGACAGCACAGATACGCAGTATTTT	CASSLSSGTSDSTDTQYF
NA	TRBV5-4	NA	TRBJ2-7	TGTGCCAGCAGCTTCGGTCTGGGACAATACGAGCAGTACTTC	CASSFGLGQYEQYF
TRBD2	TRBV11-2	NA	TRBJ2-7	TGTGCCAGCAGCCTATTAGCGGGGGGGTTGACCTACGAGCAGTACTTC	CASSLLAGGLTYEQYF
NA	TRBV7-9	NA	TRBJ2-5	TGTGCCAGCAGCCCACAGGGTGGGGAGACCCAGTACTTC	CASSPQGGETQYF
NA	TRBV30	NA	TRBJ1-3	TGTGCCTGGATCGTCGGGGGAACAGGAAACACCATATATTTT	CAWIVGGTGNTIYF
NA	TRBV30	NA	TRBJ1-6	TGTGCCTGGGACCCAGGGTCCTATAATTCACCCCTCCACTTT	CAWDPGSYNSPLHF
TRBD1	TRBV9	NA	TRBJ2-7	TGTGCCAGCAGCGCGACAGGGCGCGAGCAGTACTTC	CASSATGREQYF
NA	TRBV5-1	NA	TRBJ2-1	TGCGCCAGCAGCTTGAATCGAGGGGGAGGGAATGAGCAGTTCTTC	CASSLNRGGGNEQFF